This T cell receptor beta chain was sequenced for a study of human T cells and chemical hapten exposure. This clonotype was recorded at least ten times. TCRdb reanalysed the RACE reads using MiXCR and keeps one entry per CDR3 protein. Of about 400,000 distinct CDR3 sequences listed, 6% to 7% are singletons. As to time point: patch test 2, 6 weeks after DPC sensitization. As to treatment: therapeutic diphenylcyclopropenone sensitization with weekly scalp DPC. This TCR derives from a woman aged 18-29 years with alopecia areata. Some clones in this sample may be carry-over from other donors' samples. This sample comprised whole blood, obtained in connection with sensitization to the hapten diphenylcyclopropenone (DPC).

CDR3 in DNA: TGTGCCAGCAGCCTAGCCCCTCCGAAAGAGACCCAGTACTTC. Translating it yields CASSLAPPKETQYF. J is TRBJ2-5 and V is TRBV5-4; D is perhaps TRBD2 (5 bases). Germline V CDR1 and CDR2: SGHNT, YYREEE (reference sequence). V was shortened by 4 bases and J by 3 bases, with 13 bases between the two germline ends. The CDR3 is 14 residues long.